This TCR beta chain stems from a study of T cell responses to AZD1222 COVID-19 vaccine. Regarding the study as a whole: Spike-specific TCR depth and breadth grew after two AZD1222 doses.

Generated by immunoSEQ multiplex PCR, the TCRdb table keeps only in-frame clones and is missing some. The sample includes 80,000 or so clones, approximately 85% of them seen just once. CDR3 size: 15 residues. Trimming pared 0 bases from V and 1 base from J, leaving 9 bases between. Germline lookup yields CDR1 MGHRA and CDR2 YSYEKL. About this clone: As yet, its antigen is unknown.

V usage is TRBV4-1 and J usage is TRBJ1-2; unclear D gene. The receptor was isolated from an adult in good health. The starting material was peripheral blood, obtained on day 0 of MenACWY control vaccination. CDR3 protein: CASSQDGNSNYGYTF. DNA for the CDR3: TGCGCCAGCAGCCAAGATGGGAACAGTAACTATGGCTACACCTTC.